One T cell receptor (beta chain) is described in this entry. This clonotype was detected only a few times. Its antigen is unknown. No much larger clone is present one base from it, and per-base qualities are unavailable. This sample is drawn from a study of regulatory T cells in long-lasting Graves disease (dated by TCRdb to about 2021). About the investigation overall: Persistent Graves' disease was defined as antithyroid drug treatment for over 5 years with persistently positive TSH receptor autoantibodies. TCR sequencing covered about 13 persistent and approximately 20 newly diagnosed Graves' disease patients, around 33 samples in total. Persistent Graves' disease patients were compared with newly diagnosed Graves' disease patients by peripheral blood TCR sequencing and RNA sequencing. Antithyroid drugs had been taken for 10 to 13 years on average by persistent Graves' disease patients in the clinical cohort. The study was conducted in China and was registered as a clinical trial.

What the study reported, not specific to this receptor: Only peripheral blood was studied, because thyroid tissue, the primary lesion, was inaccessible. Persistent disease showed preferential use of TRBV28, TRBJ1-2 and TRBJ2-5, whereas newly diagnosed disease favored TRBV20-1 and TRBJ2-1. Only the TCR beta chain was sequenced and analyzed. Compared with newly diagnosed patients, persistent Graves' disease patients had lower TCR Shannon entropy and fewer highly expanded clones, which suggests clonal expansion. The authors noted that the small sample size was a limitation that may lower accuracy. More public clonotypes were shared among persistent patients (under 3,000) than among newly diagnosed patients (roughly 1,000).

In light of the paper, this sample's time point label describes: persistent/refractory GD, antithyroid drugs over 5 years with positive TRAb. For both TCR sequencing and RNA sequencing, RNA was extracted from PBMCs in TRIzol. Graves' disease was diagnosed according to American Thyroid Association guidelines. Recruitment of patients was carried out at an endocrinology department in Xi'an, China. From each patient, about 9 milliliters of peripheral blood was collected into an EDTA anticoagulant tube. Ficoll Paque Plus density gradient separation was used to isolate PBMCs, and no additional T cell sorting was done. An Agilent 2100 Bioanalyzer and agarose gel were used to check RNA quality, while a NanoDrop 2000 measured RNA concentration. The germline V gene provides CDR1 SGHVS and CDR2 FQNEAQ. The CDR3 spans 13 residues, from the cysteine through the phenylalanine. Here the CDR3 DNA is all that survives: 39 bases in frame from base 1. V is shortened by 5 bases, J by 4 bases, and the region joining them spans 11 bases.

The method behind the library was multiplex PCR. The listed sequencing device is Illumina HiSeq 4000. CDR3 regions were amplified by Arm-PCR with iRepertoire HTBI primers to construct TCR beta libraries. Before sequencing, the PCR products went through gel purification. On the authors' methods: A total of some 65 TRBV and some 15 TRBJ segments were identified across samples and were used for gene usage analysis of CDR3 amino acid clonotypes. COPE and FqMerger were used to merge filtered high-quality paired reads into contigs. BLAST was used to align contigs to IMGT TRBV, TRBD and TRBJ reference genes, with CDR3 defined following IMGT. Any clonotype with a frequency above 0.1% was counted as a highly expanded clone. Repertoire diversity was measured by Shannon entropy, and V-J evenness by the Gini coefficient. Clonotypes shared by more than one individual were considered public. TCRdb redid the processing of the public reads, applying fastp at Q25 and MiXCR, and retained in-frame beta chains. Duplicate CDR3 protein sequences are folded into a single record with the most common DNA and genes. In this record, the V and J calls reflect TCRdb's handling and not the investigators' own analysis. The sample table lists around 300,000 distinct CDR3 sequences, 22% of them with a count of one. The leading ten clones occupy 56% of the sample.

Recombination connected TRBV7-8 to TRBJ1-2, and perhaps TRBD1 as D gene, on 5 matching bases. The material was peripheral blood mononuclear cells (PBMCs), obtained when the disease was refractory, from a patient treated with antithyroid drugs. The TCR was taken from a female donor with Graves disease. The CDR3 protein is CASSTGYSYGYTF. The sequence in DNA is TGTGCCAGCAGCACAGGATATAGCTATGGCTACACCTTC.